Sequencing of this TCR beta chain was carried out in a study of blood T cell repertoires in COVID-19. The overall study: Samples came from the United States, Italy and Spain, spanning acute and convalescent COVID-19. PBMCs, B-cell-depleted T cells, or T cells provided the cDNA or gDNA that made up the material.

Germline V CDR1 and CDR2: MDHEN, SYDVKM. The CDR3 has 14 amino acids. The V and J ends lost 3 bases and 1 base, in that order; junction bases with no gene match: 2. Original methodology: Reference gene primer amplification yielded estimated nucleated cell counts. Libraries were prepared by immunoSEQ multiplex PCR; TCRdb keeps only in-frame clonotypes and omits some of them. The V and J calls and clone size were taken over from that table, and D and trimming were inferred from the DNA. This sample yields tens of thousands of clones, of which around nine tenths are seen a single time; roughly 8% belongs to the top ten.

Material for sequencing was peripheral blood. This receptor was identified in a woman in her seventies with active COVID-19. The chain combines TRBV28 with TRBJ1-2, with 7 positions matching TRBD1. CDR3 protein: CASSLTGSNYGYTF. The CDR3 DNA follows: TGTGCCAGCAGTTTGACAGGGAGTAACTATGGCTACACCTTC.